The source of this T cell receptor beta chain is a study of shared clonotypes between healthy human individuals. Naive CD8 cells, CD45RO-negative and positively selected for CCR7, excluded terminally differentiated effector memory CD45RA+ cells. Researchers divided each subset's genomic DNA evenly across several immunoSEQ plates. The protocol was immunoSEQ multiplex PCR, while the TCRdb copy is restricted to in-frame clones and leaves out a portion. The sample has about 2.1 million clones; roughly 95% are singletons. Trimming took 3 bases from V and 1 from J, leaving 10 bases between them. This CDR3 region has 15 residues. Germline V lookup: CDR1 SGHAT, CDR2 FQNNGV.

This sequence joins TRBV11-2 and TRBJ2-1; perhaps TRBD2 as D (7 bases). This TCR was recovered from a man aged 18 to 30 in good health. Some clones in this sample may be carry-over from other donors' samples. Material for sequencing was naive CD8+ T cells from PBMCs. For the CDR3, the DNA is TGTGCCAGCAGCTTTAGGGGGGGGTCCTACAATGAGCAGTTCTTC. Protein sequence: CASSFRGGSYNEQFF.